This T cell receptor (beta chain) was captured by sequencing in a study of T cell changes during pregnancy in multiple sclerosis (dated by TCRdb to the late 2010s). Study-level background: In women with multiple sclerosis, the researchers looked at how the T cell repertoire shifted as pregnancy progressed.

The trim is 2 bases for V and 7 bases for J, with a gap of 23 bases between the germline ends. The CDR3 goes from the cysteine to the phenylalanine over 16 residues. The entry retains the CDR3 DNA only, 48 bases that are in frame from base 1. The germline V gene specifies SQVTM as CDR1 and ANQGSEA as CDR2. The library was prepared using the immunoSEQ multiplex PCR assay. In TCRdb, the immuneACCESS table is reduced to in-frame sequences with V and J assigned. These tables do not hold every clone; where another copy was compared, an unresolved V gene accounts for under half, and the others remain unexplained. In this sample the table shows about 38,000 clones, more than 85% of which occur a single time. The ten most abundant clones make up 9.5% to 13% of the sample. This clone was seen just once. Its antigen is unknown. Within one base of it there is no much larger clone, and no base qualities were kept.

This clonotype was sampled from a female donor with multiple sclerosis, enrolled in a pregnancy study. This receptor chain uses TRBV29-1 and TRBJ1-1; the D region possibly corresponds to TRBD1 (6 bases align). Specimen: CD8+ T cells from peripheral blood mononuclear cells, collected after pregnancy. CDR3 protein: CSVEIGRSGARSEAFF. In nucleotide form, the sequence is TGCAGCGTTGAAATCGGGAGGTCAGGGGCGCGTAGTGAAGCTTTCTTT.